What follows are 30 T cell receptor beta chains derived from one specimen sequenced in a study of blood T cells in healthy people across ages. With a J-beta primer mix and a sample-barcoded 5' primer, a second PCR ran about 7 to 12 cycles. TCRdb re-derived calls from the 5' RACE reads in MiXCR, one entry per CDR3 protein. The sample consists of hundreds of thousands of distinct CDR3 sequences, under 50% of them appearing once. The sequencing input was blood. Receptors originate from a man in his thirties or forties in good health.

V gene TRBV29-1 combines with J gene TRBJ2-1; TRBD1 might be the D (5 bases). The CDR3 contains 11 residues. Looked up from germline, CDR1 is SQVTM and CDR2 is ANQGSEA. For the CDR3, the DNA is TGCGATGCGACAGTAGACAATGAGCAGTTCTTC. Its translation: CDATVDNEQFF.

J is TRBJ2-7 and V is TRBV25-1; 7 nucleotides line up with TRBD1. Trimming took 6 bases from V and 1 from J; bases not matched to a gene: 15. CDR3 length: 17 residues. The germline V gene encodes CDR1 MGHDK and CDR2 SYGVNS. The CDR3 region is CASRGNPGTVGSYEQYF. The CDR3 nucleotides read TGTGCCAGCAGGGGTAACCCCGGGACAGTGGGTTCCTACGAGCAGTACTTC.

The V gene is TRBV7-8, the J gene TRBJ2-3; 10 nucleotides line up with TRBD1. The CDR3 has 16 residues. Germline V gives CDR1 SGHVS, CDR2 FQNEAQ. Trimming took 5 bases from V and 2 from J; bases not matched to a gene: 7. The CDR3: CASSGQGVIITDTQYF. In DNA, the CDR3 is TGTGCCAGCAGCGGACAGGGGGTTATTATCACAGATACGCAGTATTTT.

The chain joins TRBV27 to TRBJ1-5; no clear D. V dropped 5 bases and J dropped 4 bases, with 12 bases sitting between them. The CDR3 loop spans 14 amino acids. The germline V gene has CDR1 MNHEY and CDR2 SMNVEV (reference sequence). CDR3 sequence (DNA): TGTGCCAGCAGTCTCCGGGATAAAAATCAGCCCCAGCATTTT. Translating gives CASSLRDKNQPQHF.

This clonotype has just one count. The rearrangement links TRBV11-2 to TRBJ2-4; D gene uncertain. TRBJ2-5 explains the end of the DNA better; the J call may be wrong. The CDR3 contains 14 residues. Germline CDR1 and CDR2: SGHAT and FQNNGV. CDR3 protein: CASSFRRTGETQYF. CDR3 sequence (DNA): TGTGCCAGCAGCTTTAGAAGGACCGGGGAGACCCAGTACTTC.

This clonotype was seen only a few times. The J gene is TRBJ2-7, the V gene TRBV10-3; D gene unclear. V lost 6 bases to trimming and J lost 11 bases, with 26 bases between them. Germline CDR1 reads ENHRY; CDR2 reads SYGVKD. This CDR3 spans 15 amino acids. The CDR3 loop is CAIRLGPKGPAKEYF. The CDR3 DNA reads as TGTGCCATCAGGCTAGGCCCCAAGGGTCCAGCCAAAGAGTACTTC.

The chain combines TRBV7-9 with TRBJ1-1, with D hard to call. With 3 bases removed from V and 4 bases from J, the gap between germline ends came to 12 bases. Germline V lookup: CDR1 SEHNR, CDR2 FQNEAQ (reference sequence). This CDR3 comprises 14 residues. CDR3 in amino acids: CASSLRERITEAFF. CDR3 DNA sequence: TGTGCCAGCAGCTTGCGTGAGAGGATCACTGAAGCTTTCTTT.

This rearrangement joins TRBV20-1 to TRBJ2-5; no clear D gene. Trimming left V 0 bases short and J 4 bases short, with 9 bases between. This CDR3 is 13 amino acids long. Germline V CDR1 and CDR2: DFQATT, SNEGSKA (reference sequence). The chain's CDR3 is CSARDAGSETQYF. The CDR3 region has the DNA TGCAGTGCTAGAGATGCCGGGTCAGAGACCCAGTACTTC.

This clonotype was recorded a few times. The chain couples TRBV3-1 to TRBJ1-4; D gene uncertain. Germline V gene lookup returns CDR1 LGHDT and CDR2 YNNKEL (reference sequence). The CDR3 spans 13 residues. V was cut by 1 base and J by 5 bases, with 5 bases left in between. CDR3 coding DNA: TGTGCCAGCAGCCAAGGGGCCAATGAAAAACTGTTTTTT. It is translated as CASSQGANEKLFF.

The chain couples TRBV20-1 to TRBJ1-2; possible D gene TRBD1, 5 bases. Germline-derived CDR1 and CDR2 are DFQATT and SNEGSKA (reference sequence). There are 13 residues in the CDR3. V was cut by 2 bases and J by 2 bases, with 9 bases left in between. This CDR3 is CSARRDGNYGYTF. The CDR3 bases are TGCAGTGCTAGACGGGACGGGAACTATGGCTACACCTTC.

The sample holds a few counts of this clonotype. V and J are TRBV6-2 or TRBV6-3 and TRBJ1-2, with a tentative D call TRBD1 (5 bases). This CDR3 region has 14 residues. The ends were cut back, 7 bases at V and 2 bases at J, with 14 bases in the middle. The germline gives CDR1 MNHEY, CDR2 SVGEGT. CDR3 in DNA: TGTGCCAGCACCACGGGAGGGGACAACTATGGCTACACCTTC. Translation gives CASTTGGDNYGYTF.

This clonotype has just a few counts. The chain combines TRBV2 with TRBJ1-6; no definite D call. Germline V CDR1 and CDR2: SNHLY, FYNNEI. The V and J ends lost 0 bases and 10 bases respectively, with 7 bases between them. The CDR3 sequence is 13 residues long. CDR3 coding DNA: TGTGCCAGCAGTGAAGCTCCGGGGTCACCCCTCCACTTT. Protein product: CASSEAPGSPLHF. Supplemented by reference TRBV2 and TRBJ1-6, the full variable domain reads EPEVTQTPSHQVTQMGQEVILRCVPISNHLYFYWYRQILGQKVEFLVSFYNNEISEKSEIFDDQFSVERPDGSNFTLKIRSTKLEDSAMYFCASSEAPGSPLHFGNGTRLTVT.

This clonotype has ten or more counts. The chain links TRBV20-1 to TRBJ2-5, with TRBD2 identical over 8 bases. This CDR3 region has 15 residues. V shed 6 bases, J shed 2 bases, and the junction held 11 bases outside the gene matches. Germline lookup yields CDR1 DFQATT and CDR2 SNEGSKA (reference sequence). The CDR3 DNA follows: TGCAGTGCCACCAGCGGGGGCAGTTCACAAGAGACCCAGTACTTC. As protein: CSATSGGSSQETQYF.

This clonotype was counted many times. This chain joins TRBV20-1 and TRBJ2-1, with 8 bases aligning to TRBD1. V was clipped by 0 bases and J by 2 bases; unmatched bases: 6. This CDR3 has 16 amino acids. Per germline, CDR1 DFQATT and CDR2 SNEGSKA (reference sequence). The CDR3 is CSARDVAGGPYNEQFF. In nucleotides, the CDR3 is TGCAGTGCTAGAGATGTGGCAGGGGGCCCCTACAATGAGCAGTTCTTC.

The chain has TRBV7-2 and TRBJ2-1; no firm D call. CDR1 and CDR2 from the germline V gene are SGHTA and FQGNSA. Trimming stripped 1 base from V and 7 bases from J, with 14 bases between. This CDR3 is 15 amino acids long. CDR3 DNA: TGTGCCAGCAGCTTAGACACGAGTACATGGAATGAGCAGTTCTTC. This gives the protein CASSLDTSTWNEQFF.

The genes are TRBV6-4 and TRBJ2-1, with 10 bases identical to TRBD2. V lost 4 bases and J lost 7; bases outside the gene matches: 10. Germline V gives CDR1 MRHNA, CDR2 SNTAGT. This CDR3 region has 16 residues. Here the CDR3 DNA reads TGTGCCAGCAGTGCCCAAGCGGGGGGGCCTGGGAATGAGCAGTTCTTC. Protein: CASSAQAGGPGNEQFF.

V is TRBV4-3 and J is TRBJ2-1; D is ambiguous. The V end was cut by 2 bases, the J end by 12 bases, with 20 bases between. Germline assignment: CDR1 LGHNA and CDR2 YSLEER. This CDR3 spans 15 amino acids. For the CDR3, the DNA is TGCGCCAGCAGCCAAACTCGTATCCTGGCCGGCGGGCAGTTCTTC. Translated: CASSQTRILAGGQFF.

The chain has TRBV20-1 and TRBJ1-1; TRBD1 might be the D (5 bases). The CDR3 has 15 amino acids. Deletions cut 3 bases from V and 1 base from J, with 15 bases between. CDR1 DFQATT and CDR2 SNEGSKA come from the germline V gene (reference sequence). Here the CDR3 reads CSARLQGNSNTEAFF. CDR3 DNA: TGCAGTGCTAGGCTTCAGGGTAATTCGAACACTGAAGCTTTCTTT.

This chain uses TRBV30 with TRBJ1-2, with 9 bases aligning to TRBD1. The CDR3 consists of 13 residues. Germline lookup yields CDR1 GTSNPN and CDR2 SVGIG (reference sequence). V shed 0 bases, J shed 6 bases, and the junction held 2 bases outside the gene matches. CDR3: CAWSVQGADGYTF. In DNA form, the CDR3 reads TGTGCCTGGAGTGTACAGGGGGCGGATGGCTACACCTTC.

The chain uses TRBV9 and TRBJ2-6, with D tentatively TRBD1 (6 bases). The CDR3 sequence is 17 residues long. The germline CDR1 and CDR2 sequences are SGDLS and YYNGEE. Trimming took 0 bases from V and 2 from J, leaving 12 bases between them. CDR3 coding DNA: TGTGCCAGCAGCGTAGAGAACAGGGCCACTGGGGCCAACGTCCTGACTTTC. Translating gives CASSVENRATGANVLTF.

For the CDR3, the DNA is TGTGCCAGCAGGGATCCTACGGTAGGGGGAGCTAACTATGGCTACACCTTC. Amino acids: CASRDPTVGGANYGYTF. The chain employs TRBV28 and TRBJ1-2; D may be TRBD1 (6 bases). CDR3 length: 17 residues. Trimming cost V 6 bases and J 0 bases, with 20 bases left between them. CDR1 and CDR2 from the germline V gene are MDHEN and SYDVKM.

The chain has TRBV20-1 and TRBJ2-7, with D maybe TRBD2 (6 bases). The CDR3 is made up of 16 amino acids. V was cut by 4 bases and J by 3 bases, with 22 bases left in between. The germline CDR1 and CDR2 sequences are DFQATT and SNEGSKA (reference sequence). The CDR3 loop reads CSATKPAGTAFYEQYF. DNA for the CDR3: TGCAGTGCTACCAAACCTGCCGGGACTGCTTTCTACGAGCAGTACTTC.

This clonotype was seen a few times. This sequence joins TRBV29-1 and TRBJ2-3; D is unclear. The CDR3 consists of 12 residues. V lost 4 bases, J lost 3 bases, and 8 bases lay in between. In germline, CDR1 is SQVTM, CDR2 ANQGSEA. In nucleotides, the CDR3 is TGCAGCGTTGCCCCTGTAACAGATACGCAGTATTTT. Encoded protein: CSVAPVTDTQYF.

This clonotype appeared a few times. The chain links TRBV6-6 to TRBJ2-5, with 11 bases that match TRBD2. The V gene end was trimmed by 5 bases and the J gene end by 4 bases; junction bases not matched to a gene: 12. The length of the CDR3 is 17 residues. The germline V gene encodes CDR1 MNHNY and CDR2 SVGAGI (reference sequence). DNA for the CDR3: TGTGCCAGCAGTAAAACCGGGACTAGCGGTTCCCCAGAGACCCAGTACTTC. It is translated as CASSKTGTSGSPETQYF.

This chain links TRBV4-1 with TRBJ2-3; maybe TRBD2 (6 bases). Germline CDR1 reads MGHRA; CDR2 reads YSYEKL. With 4 bases removed from V and 1 base from J, the gap between germline ends came to 18 bases. This CDR3 is built from 17 residues. CDR3 sequence: CASSLSLGRSRTDTQYF. DNA of the CDR3: TGCGCCAGCAGCCTCTCCCTGGGGAGGAGTCGCACAGATACGCAGTATTTT.

At least ten counts were recorded for this clonotype. The genes are TRBV20-1 and TRBJ1-2; no firm D call. V gave up 3 bases and J gave up 4 bases, with 12 bases separating them. The germline V gene has CDR1 DFQATT and CDR2 SNEGSKA (reference sequence). The CDR3 has 13 residues. CDR3 sequence: CSARLGLGYGYTF. The CDR3, as DNA: TGCAGTGCTAGGTTGGGTCTCGGCTATGGCTACACCTTC.

V gene TRBV5-1 combines with J gene TRBJ1-4, with TRBD1 matching over 8 bases. The V gene's germline CDR1 is SGHRS and CDR2 YFSETQ. CDR3 size: 16 residues. Trimming at V came to 2 bases and at J to 8 bases, leaving 11 bases not matched to a gene. The CDR3 DNA reads as TGCGCCAGCAGCTTAGGACAGGGCCCCTCGGGGGAAAAACTGTTTTTT. This gives the protein CASSLGQGPSGEKLFF.

This clonotype was picked up a small number of times. This chain connects TRBV20-1 to TRBJ2-7; D remains ambiguous. The CDR3 consists of 13 residues. Germline V lookup: CDR1 DFQATT, CDR2 SNEGSKA (reference sequence). Trimming removed 3 bases at V and 2 bases at J, with 11 bases between. DNA for the CDR3: TGCAGTGCTAGTCGCGGCAGAACCTACGAGCAGTACTTC. It codes for CSASRGRTYEQYF.

This clonotype was detected only a few times. The V call is TRBV18, the J call TRBJ1-1; TRBD1 is a possible D gene (6 bases). Per germline, CDR1 KGHSH and CDR2 LQKENI. The V and J ends lost 0 bases and 1 base respectively, with 12 bases between them. CDR3 length: 16 amino acids. CDR3 sequence reads: CASSPPIGGQNTEAFF. The CDR3 DNA sequence: TGTGCCAGCTCACCACCGATAGGGGGACAGAACACTGAAGCTTTCTTT.

In regard to this clonotype: Mismatch with germline at one junction end may stem from a read error. The chain recombines TRBV20-1 with TRBJ2-4, with 12 nucleotides matching TRBD2. TRBJ2-7 matches the DNA end more closely, so the J call is doubtful. CDR1 is DFQATT and CDR2 is SNEGSKA in the germline V gene (reference sequence). The CDR3 spans 18 residues. The CDR3 region is CSAGEHEQRLAGEYEQYF. The CDR3 bases are TGCAGTGCTGGAGAACACGAACAAAGACTAGCGGGGGAGTACGAGCAGTACTTC.